This T cell receptor beta chain appears in the sequencing data of a study of T cell changes during pregnancy in multiple sclerosis. Produced via immunoSEQ multiplex PCR; TCRdb's table is partial and in-frame only. In the table there are tens of thousands of clones, around 93% of which are singletons. This CDR3 is 17 amino acids long. Trimming pared 2 bases from V and 0 bases from J, leaving 15 bases between. Germline CDR1 and CDR2: MNHNS and SASEGT. The rearrangement links TRBV6-1 to TRBJ2-3; D unclear. Material: CD8+ T cells from peripheral blood mononuclear cells, obtained in the third trimester of pregnancy. This TCR was recovered from a female donor with multiple sclerosis, enrolled in a pregnancy study. CDR3 nucleotide sequence: TGTGCCAGCAGTGAACGCGCAGCGATACTTAGCACAGATACGCAGTATTTT. Protein product: CASSERAAILSTDTQYF.